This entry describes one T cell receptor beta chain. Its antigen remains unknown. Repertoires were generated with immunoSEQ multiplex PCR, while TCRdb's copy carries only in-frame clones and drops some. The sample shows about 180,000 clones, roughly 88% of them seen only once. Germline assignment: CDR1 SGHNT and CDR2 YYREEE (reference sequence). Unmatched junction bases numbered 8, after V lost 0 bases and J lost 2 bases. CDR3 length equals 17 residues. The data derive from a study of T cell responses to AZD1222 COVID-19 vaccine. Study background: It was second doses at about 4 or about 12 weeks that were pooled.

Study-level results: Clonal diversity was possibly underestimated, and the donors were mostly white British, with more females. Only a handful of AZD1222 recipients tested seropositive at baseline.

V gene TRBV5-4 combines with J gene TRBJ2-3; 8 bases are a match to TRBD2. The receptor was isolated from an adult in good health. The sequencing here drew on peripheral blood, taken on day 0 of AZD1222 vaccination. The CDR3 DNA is TGTGCCAGCAGCTTGGGTGGGCTAGCGGGTAACACAGATACGCAGTATTTT. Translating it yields CASSLGGLAGNTDTQYF.